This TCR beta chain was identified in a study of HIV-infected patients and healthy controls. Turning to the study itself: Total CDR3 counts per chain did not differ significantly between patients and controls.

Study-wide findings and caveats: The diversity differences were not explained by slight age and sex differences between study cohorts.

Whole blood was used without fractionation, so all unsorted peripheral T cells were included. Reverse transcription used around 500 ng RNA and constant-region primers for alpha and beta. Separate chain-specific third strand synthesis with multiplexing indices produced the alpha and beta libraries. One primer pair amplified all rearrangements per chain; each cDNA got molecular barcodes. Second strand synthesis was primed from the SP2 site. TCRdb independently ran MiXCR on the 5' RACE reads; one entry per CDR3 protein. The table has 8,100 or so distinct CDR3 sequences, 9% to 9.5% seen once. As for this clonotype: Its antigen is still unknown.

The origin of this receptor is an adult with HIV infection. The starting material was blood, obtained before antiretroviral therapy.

CDR3 nucleotides: TGTGCCAGCAGTTCCTCTATGGGAATGGGCGAGCAGTACTTC. Amino acids: CASSSSMGMGEQYF. This sequence joins TRBV27 and TRBJ2-7; D not certain. The germline CDR1 and CDR2 sequences are MNHEY and SMNVEV (reference sequence). V was pared by 4 bases and J by 6 bases, with 16 bases between. The CDR3 runs 14 residues.